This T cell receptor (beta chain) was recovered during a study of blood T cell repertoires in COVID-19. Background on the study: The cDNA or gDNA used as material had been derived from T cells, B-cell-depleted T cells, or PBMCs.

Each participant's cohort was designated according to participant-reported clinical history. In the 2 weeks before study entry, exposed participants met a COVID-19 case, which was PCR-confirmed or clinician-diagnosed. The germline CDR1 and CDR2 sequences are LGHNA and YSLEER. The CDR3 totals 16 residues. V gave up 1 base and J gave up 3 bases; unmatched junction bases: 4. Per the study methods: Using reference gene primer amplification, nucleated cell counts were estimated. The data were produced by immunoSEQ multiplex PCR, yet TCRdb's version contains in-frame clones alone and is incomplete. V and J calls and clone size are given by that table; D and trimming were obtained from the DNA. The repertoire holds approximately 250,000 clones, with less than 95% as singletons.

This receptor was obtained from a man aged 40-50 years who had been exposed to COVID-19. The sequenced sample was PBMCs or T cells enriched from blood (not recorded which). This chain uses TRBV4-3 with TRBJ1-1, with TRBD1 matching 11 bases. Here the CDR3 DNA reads TGCGCCAGCAGCCAAGCCCCGGGACAGGGGGACACTGAAGCTTTCTTT. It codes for CASSQAPGQGDTEAFF.